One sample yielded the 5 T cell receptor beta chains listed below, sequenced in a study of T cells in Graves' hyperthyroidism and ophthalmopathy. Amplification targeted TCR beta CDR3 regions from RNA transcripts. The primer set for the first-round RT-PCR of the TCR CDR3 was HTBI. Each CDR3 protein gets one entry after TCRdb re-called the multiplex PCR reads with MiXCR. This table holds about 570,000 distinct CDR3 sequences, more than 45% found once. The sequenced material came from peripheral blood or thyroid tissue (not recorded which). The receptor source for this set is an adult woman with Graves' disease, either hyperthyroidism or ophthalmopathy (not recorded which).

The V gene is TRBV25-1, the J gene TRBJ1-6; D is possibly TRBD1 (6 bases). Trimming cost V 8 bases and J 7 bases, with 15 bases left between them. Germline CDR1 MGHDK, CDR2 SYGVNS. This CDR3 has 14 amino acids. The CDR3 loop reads CASQVDRTNSPLHF. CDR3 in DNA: TGTGCCAGCCAAGTGGACAGAACGAATTCACCCCTCCACTTT. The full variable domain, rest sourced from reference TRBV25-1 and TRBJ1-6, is EADIYQTPRYLVIGTGKKITLECSQTMGHDKMYWYQQDPGMELHLIHYSYGVNSTEKGDLSSESTVSRIRTEHFPLTLESARPSHTSQYLCASQVDRTNSPLHFGNGTRLTVT.

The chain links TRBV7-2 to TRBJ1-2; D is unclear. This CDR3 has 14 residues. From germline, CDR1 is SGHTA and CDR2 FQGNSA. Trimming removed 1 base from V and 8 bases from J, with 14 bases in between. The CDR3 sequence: CASSLVTARRGYTF. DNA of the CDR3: TGTGCCAGCAGCTTAGTCACCGCCCGGAGGGGCTACACCTTC.

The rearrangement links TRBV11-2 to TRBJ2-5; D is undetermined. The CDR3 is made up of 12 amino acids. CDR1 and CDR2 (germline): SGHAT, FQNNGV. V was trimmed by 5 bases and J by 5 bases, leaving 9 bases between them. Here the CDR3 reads CASSKLGETQYF. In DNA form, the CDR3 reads TGTGCCAGCAGCAAATTGGGGGAGACCCAGTACTTC.

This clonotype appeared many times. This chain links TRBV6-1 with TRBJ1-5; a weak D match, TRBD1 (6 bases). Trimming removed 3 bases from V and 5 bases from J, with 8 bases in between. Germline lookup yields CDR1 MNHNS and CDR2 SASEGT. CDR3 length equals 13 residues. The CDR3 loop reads CASSDNRDQPQHF. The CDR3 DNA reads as TGTGCCAGCAGTGATAACAGGGATCAGCCCCAGCATTTT.

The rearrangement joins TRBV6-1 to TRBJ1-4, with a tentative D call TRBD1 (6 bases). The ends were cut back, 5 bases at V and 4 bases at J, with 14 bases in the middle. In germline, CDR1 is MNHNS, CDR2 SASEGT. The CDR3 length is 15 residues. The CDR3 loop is CASSYTMGHNEKLFF. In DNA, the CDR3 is TGTGCCAGCAGTTATACAATGGGACATAATGAAAAACTGTTTTTT.